These 30 T cell receptor beta chains came from one sample sequenced in a study of blood T cell repertoires in COVID-19. Sequenced by immunoSEQ multiplex PCR; TCRdb stores in-frame clones only, minus some. The sample records about 290,000 clones, 85% being singletons. Sequenced: peripheral blood. These receptors were taken from a woman aged 50 to 60 with active or convalescent COVID-19.

The V and J genes are TRBV2 and TRBJ2-1; 15 nucleotides match TRBD2. CDR1 and CDR2 from the germline V gene are SNHLY and FYNNEI. The CDR3 contains 16 residues. J was trimmed by 8 bases and V by 4 bases; bases with no gene match: 6. The CDR3 loop is CASSARTSGRVDEQFF. The DNA of the CDR3 is TGTGCCAGCAGTGCCCGGACTAGCGGGAGGGTTGATGAGCAGTTCTTC.

This chain connects TRBV5-1 to TRBJ2-1, with D possibly being TRBD1 (6 bases). The CDR3 is 15 amino acids. V lost 0 bases and J lost 5, with 12 bases in between. CDR1 is SGHRS and CDR2 is YFSETQ in the germline V gene. The CDR3: CASSLVAGANNEQFF. CDR3 nucleotide sequence: TGCGCCAGCAGCTTGGTTGCAGGGGCAAACAATGAGCAGTTCTTC.

The V call is TRBV2, the J call TRBJ1-4; no definite D call. Trimming removed 4 bases from V and 13 bases from J, with 7 bases in between. The CDR3 is made up of 10 amino acids. Germline V lookup: CDR1 SNHLY, CDR2 FYNNEI. The CDR3 DNA reads TGTGCCAGCAGTGGGCCAAGACTGTTTTTT. This gives the protein CASSGPRLFF.

V and J are TRBV13 and TRBJ2-5; D perhaps matches TRBD1 (6 bases). Trimming removed 1 base at V and 4 bases at J, with 16 bases between. CDR3 length: 16 amino acids. Looked up from germline, CDR1 is PRHDT and CDR2 is FYEKMQ (reference sequence). In DNA form, the CDR3 reads TGTGCCAGCAGCTTAGTGGGCAGGGGTTCGGGAGAGACCCAGTACTTC. It yields the protein CASSLVGRGSGETQYF.

The V call is TRBV4-2, the J call TRBJ1-1; the match to TRBD1 covers 7 bases. CDR1 LGHNA and CDR2 YNFKEQ come from the germline V gene. V dropped 8 bases and J dropped 1; count of bases not matched to a gene: 7. The CDR3 runs 14 residues. The CDR3 nucleotides read TGTGCCAGCGCCCGGGACAGATCGAACACTGAAGCTTTCTTT. It yields the protein CASARDRSNTEAFF.

The chain combines TRBV6-5 with TRBJ2-3, with D hard to call. This CDR3 contains 13 residues. Per germline, CDR1 MNHEY and CDR2 SVGAGI. V shed 4 bases and J shed 3 bases, with 8 bases lying between them. The CDR3 nucleotides read TGTGCCAGCAGTTCCCAAGCGACAGATACGCAGTATTTT. It specifies CASSSQATDTQYF.

The chain employs TRBV10-3 and TRBJ2-3; D remains unclear. The CDR3 contains 17 residues. Per germline, CDR1 ENHRY and CDR2 SYGVKD. Trimming pared 0 bases from V and 6 bases from J, leaving 19 bases between. This CDR3 reads CAISESTGRLNVDTQYF. In DNA, the CDR3 is TGTGCCATCAGTGAGTCGACGGGTAGGTTGAACGTGGATACGCAGTATTTT.

J is TRBJ2-5 and V is TRBV5-5, with a possible D match to TRBD2 (5 bases). The CDR3 length is 12 residues. CDR1 is SGHKS and CDR2 is YYEKEE in the germline V gene (reference sequence). Trimming removed 5 bases from V and 12 bases from J, with 17 bases in between. For the CDR3, the DNA is TGTGCCAGCAGTTTTGAGGGTGCCTTGGAGTACTTC. Protein: CASSFEGALEYF.

This clone occurred a few times. The rearrangement joins TRBV19 to TRBJ1-5; TRBD1 is a possible D gene (5 bases). The germline CDR1 and CDR2 sequences are LNHDA and SQIVND (reference sequence). V was shortened by 5 bases and J by 6 bases, with 17 bases between the two germline ends. The CDR3 runs to 15 residues. This CDR3 is CASSYDQGEIQPQHF. In DNA form, the CDR3 reads TGTGCCAGTAGTTATGACCAGGGTGAGATTCAGCCCCAGCATTTT.

The chain has TRBV3-1 (or the pseudogene TRBV3-2) and TRBJ2-7; 14 nucleotides align to TRBD2. Trimming cost V 1 base and J 2 bases; bases outside gene matches: 7. CDR1 is LGHDT, CDR2 YNNKEL, per germline (reference sequence). The CDR3 extends over 18 amino acids. The CDR3 DNA reads as TGTGCCAGCAGCCAAGGACTAGCGGGAGGGCCGAGGGCCTACGAGCAGTACTTC. The encoded protein is CASSQGLAGGPRAYEQYF.

This rearrangement joins TRBV7-8 to TRBJ2-1; 11 positions agree with TRBD2. This CDR3 contains 17 residues. With V trimmed by 0 bases and J by 4 bases, 5 bases remained unmatched. Germline-derived CDR1 and CDR2 are SGHVS and FQNEAQ. The CDR3 DNA follows: TGTGCCAGCAGCTTAGCCCTAGCGGGAGGTTCTTACAATGAGCAGTTCTTC. As protein: CASSLALAGGSYNEQFF.

The chain carries TRBV2 and TRBJ2-7; 9 nucleotides line up with TRBD1. Germline CDR1 is SNHLY and CDR2 is FYNNEI. The trim removed 1 base at V and 4 bases at J, leaving 5 bases unmatched. CDR3 length: 15 amino acids. CDR3 residues: CASSEGGDRAYEQYF. As DNA, the CDR3 is TGTGCCAGCAGTGAAGGGGGGGACAGGGCATACGAGCAGTACTTC.

This clone came up once. This chain uses TRBV7-9 with TRBJ2-7; the D is unclear. The V gene lost 5 bases and the J gene lost 0 bases, with 8 bases spanning the gap. The CDR3 sequence is 13 residues long. CDR1 SEHNR and CDR2 FQNEAQ come from the germline V gene (reference sequence). The DNA of the CDR3 is TGTGCCAGCAGCCACGACACCTCCTACGAGCAGTACTTC. Residues: CASSHDTSYEQYF.

This clone turned up a few times. The gene calls are TRBV5-1 and TRBJ1-6; D possibly corresponds to TRBD1 (5 bases). Germline V lookup: CDR1 SGHRS, CDR2 YFSETQ. V was clipped by 0 bases and J by 8 bases, with 15 bases between them. The CDR3 is made up of 16 amino acids. CDR3 in amino acids: CASSLAGGETYSPLHF. Here the CDR3 DNA reads TGCGCCAGCAGCTTGGCCGGAGGGGAAACATATTCACCCCTCCACTTT.

The chain couples TRBV5-5 to TRBJ2-5; 16 bases agree with TRBD2. CDR1 and CDR2 from the germline V gene are SGHKS and YYEKEE (reference sequence). V lost 4 bases, J lost 2 bases, and 5 bases stayed unmatched. The CDR3 is 17 amino acids. CDR3 residues: CASSAGGLAGGQETQYF. In DNA, the CDR3 is TGTGCCAGCAGCGCTGGGGGACTAGCGGGAGGGCAAGAGACCCAGTACTTC.

The V gene is TRBV4-1, the J gene TRBJ2-1; D is ambiguous. Trimming left V 3 bases short and J 9 bases short, with 9 bases between. The CDR3 sequence is 12 residues long. Germline CDR1 reads MGHRA; CDR2 reads YSYEKL. In DNA, the CDR3 is TGCGCCAGCAGCCATGCACGAGGTGAGCAGTTCTTC. It encodes CASSHARGEQFF.

The V gene is TRBV10-3, the J gene TRBJ1-1; no definite D call. CDR3 length equals 13 residues. The V gene's germline CDR1 is ENHRY and CDR2 SYGVKD. With 8 bases removed from V and 1 base from J, the gap between germline ends came to 11 bases. CDR3 in amino acids: CAIGRASNTEAFF. The CDR3 DNA follows: TGTGCCATCGGGAGGGCTTCGAACACTGAAGCTTTCTTT.

This clone was picked up a small number of times. The genes are TRBV6-1 and TRBJ2-1; 8 nucleotides align to TRBD2. The length of the CDR3 is 16 residues. V shed 4 bases, J shed 5 bases, and the junction held 10 bases outside the gene matches. CDR1 and CDR2 (germline): MNHNS, SASEGT. The CDR3 here is CASSVVAGKGDNEQFF. CDR3 nucleotide sequence: TGTGCCAGCAGTGTGGTAGCGGGAAAGGGGGACAATGAGCAGTTCTTC.

V and J are TRBV30 and TRBJ1-2; D gene uncertain. This CDR3 has 13 amino acids. Germline V gene data show CDR1 as GTSNPN and CDR2 as SVGIG (reference sequence). Trimming took 2 bases from V and 1 from J, leaving 8 bases between them. CDR3 amino acids: CAWSPTFNYGYTF. For the CDR3, the DNA is TGTGCCTGGAGTCCTACTTTTAACTATGGCTACACCTTC.

The J gene is TRBJ1-2, the V gene TRBV4-2; 9 bases are shared with TRBD1. The J segment lost 7 bases and the V segment lost 0 bases, leaving 12 bases of the junction unmatched. The CDR3 spans 17 residues. Per the germline V gene, CDR1 is LGHNA and CDR2 is YNFKEQ. As DNA, the CDR3 is TGTGCCAGCAGCCAAGATCTTCCGGGACAGGGTGTCCGTGGCTACACCTTC. It translates to CASSQDLPGQGVRGYTF.

J is TRBJ2-5 and V is TRBV5-1; possibly TRBD1 for D (6 bases). Trimming took 4 bases from V and 4 from J, leaving 14 bases between them. Looked up from germline, CDR1 is SGHRS and CDR2 is YFSETQ. This CDR3 is built from 14 residues. The CDR3 protein is CASSPTQGLETQYF. CDR3 DNA: TGCGCCAGCAGCCCAACCCAGGGGTTAGAGACCCAGTACTTC.

The chain employs TRBV2 and TRBJ2-1, with D perhaps TRBD2 (5 bases). This CDR3 is built from 13 residues. V was cut by 9 bases and J by 8 bases, with 17 bases left in between. In germline, CDR1 is SNHLY, CDR2 FYNNEI. CDR3 residues: CASLAFYVDEQFF. CDR3 coding DNA: TGTGCCAGTTTAGCGTTCTATGTGGATGAGCAGTTCTTC.

The chain couples TRBV19 to TRBJ1-2; D possibly corresponds to TRBD1 (5 bases). Germline CDR1 reads LNHDA; CDR2 reads SQIVND (reference sequence). V was cut by 2 bases and J by 1 base, with 11 bases left in between. The CDR3 runs to 15 residues. This chain's CDR3 is CASSIFVGGNYGYTF. CDR3 sequence (DNA): TGTGCCAGTAGTATATTCGTGGGGGGTAACTATGGCTACACCTTC.

The chain links TRBV2 to TRBJ1-2, with 7 bases lining up with TRBD1. Per germline, CDR1 SNHLY and CDR2 FYNNEI. This CDR3 region has 13 residues. V trimming: 11 bases; J trimming: 2 bases; junction bases outside the gene matches: 8. The DNA for the CDR3 is TGTGCCGGAAGGACAGGTGGAAACTATGGCTACACCTTC. This gives the protein CAGRTGGNYGYTF.

This chain links TRBV7-9 with TRBJ2-5, with TRBD2 as a possible D gene (5 bases). The CDR3 consists of 16 residues. Germline CDR1 reads SEHNR; CDR2 reads FQNEAQ (reference sequence). V was cut by 5 bases and J by 2 bases, with 18 bases left in between. As DNA, the CDR3 is TGTGCCAGCAGCCTTTTCCCCCGGGATTCACAAGAGACCCAGTACTTC. Protein product: CASSLFPRDSQETQYF.

This rearrangement joins TRBV19 to TRBJ2-2, with a possible D match to TRBD1 (5 bases). Germline lookup yields CDR1 LNHDA and CDR2 SQIVND (reference sequence). The CDR3 is 14 amino acids. Trimming shortened V by 5 bases and J by 1 base, and 8 bases separated the two germline ends. The CDR3 DNA reads TGTGCCAGTAGTGTAAGGGGGAACACCGGGGAGCTGTTTTTT. Encoded protein: CASSVRGNTGELFF.

The J gene is TRBJ2-7, the V gene TRBV6-2 or TRBV6-3, with 8 nucleotides matching TRBD1. Looked up from germline, CDR1 is MNHEY and CDR2 is SVGEGT. The J segment lost 1 base and the V segment lost 6 bases, leaving 2 bases of the junction unmatched. There are 13 residues in the CDR3. Here the CDR3 DNA reads TGTGCCAGCAGCCGACAGGGGTCCTACGAGCAGTACTTC. Amino acid sequence: CASSRQGSYEQYF.

This chain connects TRBV29-1 to TRBJ1-2, with D hard to call. The CDR3 is 13 amino acids. Germline V CDR1 and CDR2: SQVTM, ANQGSEA. Trimming took off 4 bases at V and 1 base at J, with 10 bases between the two ends. The CDR3 bases are TGCAGCGTTGGCCACACCAGTAACTATGGCTACACCTTC. It specifies CSVGHTSNYGYTF.

CDR3 sequence reads: CASSLEPQGGPYNEQFF. DNA of the CDR3: TGCGCCAGCAGCTTGGAACCACAGGGGGGCCCATACAATGAGCAGTTCTTC. The chain couples TRBV5-1 to TRBJ2-1, with 8 bases fitting TRBD1. V lost 0 bases to trimming and J lost 4 bases; unmatched junction nucleotides: 9. CDR3 length: 17 residues. Per the germline V gene, CDR1 is SGHRS and CDR2 is YFSETQ. Looking up the rest from reference TRBV5-1 and TRBJ2-1 gives the full variable domain: KAGVTQTPRYLIKTRGQQVTLSCSPISGHRSVSWYQQTPGQGLQFLFEYFSETQRNKGNFPGRFSGRQFSNSRSEMNVSTLELGDSALYLCASSLEPQGGPYNEQFFGPGTRLTVL.

In its sample, this clone was seen a few times. The J gene is TRBJ2-1, the V gene TRBV30, with a weak D call TRBD2 (5 bases). CDR3 length: 11 residues. Trimming removed 5 bases at V and 5 bases at J, with 7 bases between. The germline V gene encodes CDR1 GTSNPN and CDR2 SVGIG (reference sequence). CDR3 sequence reads: CAWSRDNEQFF. The DNA for the CDR3 is TGTGCCTGGTCGCGGGACAATGAGCAGTTCTTC.